The sequence of this T cell receptor beta chain was determined in a study of vaccination and CD4 T cells after COVID-19. Study-wide context: A median of around 70 days (range 14 to 241) separated dose two from the taking of post-vaccine samples.

Concerning this clonotype: Its specificity is unknown.

In germline, CDR1 is SGHTS, CDR2 YDEGEE. The V gene lost 4 bases and the J gene lost 9 bases, with 23 bases spanning the gap. The CDR3 has 17 residues. The time point denotes: late sampling 161 to 241 days after vaccination in a few convalescent patients. Study-wide results and limits: In convalescent patients, 304 of 307 vaccine-specific clones were mono-reactive for SARS-CoV-2 spike. Among convalescent patients, a median roughly 88% of reactive clones emerged only after vaccination. A nonsignificant median increase from 21 to 38 SARS-CoV-2-reactive clonotypes was observed.

TCRdb passed the PCR reads through MiXCR, listing each CDR3 protein once. The sample lists 25,000 to 35,000 distinct CDR3 sequences, 50% occurring once. The sequence derives from a human donor who had recovered from COVID-19. The sequenced sample was CD4+ T cells from blood, obtained about 7 months after SARS-CoV-2 vaccination. The chain is built from TRBV5-8 and TRBJ1-6; D gene unclear. The CDR3 sequence: CASSGHRDRRLGSPLHF. CDR3 DNA: TGTGCCAGCAGCGGGCACCGGGATCGAAGGTTGGGTTCACCCCTCCACTTT.